The 2 T cell receptor beta chains listed next were all sequenced from one sample in a study of radiotherapy plus CTLA-4 blockade in lung cancer. Sequencing was performed with immunoSEQ multiplex PCR; in TCRdb, only in-frame clones are kept and a portion is missing. The table shows roughly 54,000 clones, with approximately 79% occurring only once. Sequencing used peripheral blood, obtained from a patient treated with radiotherapy plus ipilimumab. The receptor set was obtained from a human donor with non-small cell lung cancer who had a partial response to radiotherapy plus ipilimumab.

In its sample, this clone was seen a few times. The chain joins TRBV5-1 to TRBJ2-7; TRBD1 matches at 9 bases. V lost 5 bases to trimming and J lost 3 bases; unmatched junction nucleotides: 9. This CDR3 comprises 15 residues. Germline V gives CDR1 SGHRS, CDR2 YFSETQ. The CDR3 DNA follows: TGCGCCAGCAGTTACTCGGGACAGGGTATCTACGAGCAGTACTTC. This codes for CASSYSGQGIYEQYF.

This clone occurred a few times. V and J are TRBV5-1 and TRBJ2-4, with 9 bases fitting TRBD1. The CDR3 covers 14 residues. After removal of 3 bases from V and 4 bases from J, the junction contained 2 bases not matched to a gene. CDR1 and CDR2 (germline): SGHRS, YFSETQ. CDR3 region: CASSSGQGKNIQYF. CDR3 bases: TGCGCCAGCAGCTCGGGACAGGGAAAAAACATTCAGTACTTC.